These 11 T cell receptor beta chains came from one sample sequenced in a study of cytomegalovirus exposure and HLA in healthy donors. Method: immunoSEQ multiplex PCR; TCRdb's copy keeps in-frame clones and lacks some. The sample comprises some 140,000 clones, about 86% of which are singletons, and roughly 3% rests with the top ten. Specimen: PBMCs. Source of these receptors: a young man in good health and CMV-seronegative.

V is TRBV6-5 and J is TRBJ1-1; D is possibly TRBD1 (6 bases). Trimming stripped 7 bases from V and 2 bases from J, with 17 bases between. CDR1 and CDR2 from the germline V gene are MNHEY and SVGAGI. The CDR3 runs to 15 residues. This chain's CDR3 is CASKLRGGPNTEAFF. The CDR3 coding sequence is TGTGCCAGCAAGTTACGGGGGGGGCCAAACACTGAAGCTTTCTTT.

The chain is built from TRBV6-6 and TRBJ2-5, with D maybe TRBD2 (5 bases). CDR3 length: 12 residues. V was clipped by 0 bases and J by 9 bases, with 8 bases between them. The V gene's germline CDR1 is MNHNY and CDR2 SVGAGI (reference sequence). CDR3 sequence reads: CASSYSKDSQYF. Here the CDR3 DNA reads TGTGCCAGCAGTTACTCCAAGGACTCCCAGTACTTC.

This rearrangement joins TRBV13 to TRBJ1-2; 11 bases align to TRBD1. The V gene end was trimmed by 4 bases and the J gene end by 6 bases; junction bases not matched to a gene: 1. CDR1 PRHDT and CDR2 FYEKMQ come from the germline V gene (reference sequence). This CDR3 comprises 13 residues. CDR3 protein: CASSSGQGDGYTF. The DNA of the CDR3 is TGTGCCAGCAGCTCGGGACAGGGGGATGGCTACACCTTC.

The CDR3 coding sequence is TGTGCCAGCAGCCCGGACCCAGGGGGCTGGAAATCCTATGGCTACACCTTC. Encoded protein: CASSPDPGGWKSYGYTF. The rearrangement links TRBV5-6 to TRBJ1-2; TRBD1 agrees at 8 bases. Germline CDR1 and CDR2: SGHDT and YYEEEE. The CDR3 is 17 amino acids. V was pared by 4 bases and J by 4 bases, with 15 bases of the junction left unmatched.

J is TRBJ2-2 and V is TRBV5-1; the D is unclear. Germline V gives CDR1 SGHRS, CDR2 YFSETQ. V lost 0 bases, J lost 5 bases, and 14 bases lay in between. The CDR3 spans 16 residues. CDR3 protein: CASSLEVASWTGELFF. CDR3 bases: TGCGCCAGCAGCTTGGAGGTAGCAAGTTGGACCGGGGAGCTGTTTTTT.

The rearrangement links TRBV11-2 to TRBJ2-6; 11 bases are shared with TRBD1. Germline loops: CDR1 SGHAT, CDR2 FQNNGV. The trim removed 3 bases at V and 3 bases at J, leaving 4 bases unmatched. This CDR3 has 17 amino acids. The CDR3: CASSFGQGAYGANVLTF. CDR3 nucleotides: TGTGCCAGCAGCTTCGGACAGGGGGCATATGGGGCCAACGTCCTGACTTTC.

This CDR3 is CAIQTASPLRDEQYF. Here the CDR3 DNA reads TGTGCCATTCAGACAGCTTCCCCCCTTAGGGACGAGCAGTACTTC. This sequence joins TRBV28 and TRBJ2-7, with D perhaps TRBD1 (5 bases). This CDR3 has 15 residues. The ends were cut back, 10 bases at V and 5 bases at J, with 24 bases in the middle. CDR1 and CDR2 from the germline V gene are MDHEN and SYDVKM. Filled out from reference TRBV28 and TRBJ2-7, the complete variable domain reads DVKVTQSSRYLVKRTGEKVFLECVQDMDHENMFWYRQDPGLGLRLIYFSYDVKMKEKGDIPEGYSVSREKKERFSLILESASTNQTSMYLCAIQTASPLRDEQYFGPGTRLTVT.

CDR3 sequence: CASSLDDGGAGYTF. The CDR3, as DNA: TGTGCCAGCAGCTTAGATGATGGAGGAGCCGGCTACACCTTC. This rearrangement joins TRBV7-2 to TRBJ1-2; no reliable D call. Germline V gene data show CDR1 as SGHTA and CDR2 as FQGNSA. This CDR3 comprises 14 residues. V dropped 1 base and J dropped 8 bases, with 14 bases sitting between them.

The chain uses TRBV30 and TRBJ2-5; weak D call: TRBD2 (5 bases). Germline values: CDR1 GTSNPN, CDR2 SVGIG (reference sequence). V was clipped by 0 bases and J by 5 bases, with 19 bases between them. The CDR3 contains 16 residues. For the CDR3, the DNA is TGTGCCTGGAGTGTGGGGAGCTTAGCTAACCCTGAGACCCAGTACTTC. This gives the protein CAWSVGSLANPETQYF.

The J gene is TRBJ1-1, the V gene TRBV6-1; 7 positions agree with TRBD1. V shed 8 bases, J shed 4 bases, and the junction held 10 bases outside the gene matches. From germline, CDR1 is MNHNS and CDR2 SASEGT. CDR3 size: 14 residues. The CDR3 loop reads CASRGTDAATEAFF. DNA for the CDR3: TGTGCCAGCCGAGGGACAGACGCTGCCACTGAAGCTTTCTTT.

V and J are TRBV28 and TRBJ2-1, with no clear D. The CDR3 extends over 13 amino acids. The germline CDR1 and CDR2 sequences are MDHEN and SYDVKM. V was trimmed by 6 bases and J by 0 bases, leaving 6 bases between them. CDR3 region: CASRRLSYNEQFF. The CDR3 DNA follows: TGTGCCAGCAGGCGGCTCTCCTACAATGAGCAGTTCTTC.